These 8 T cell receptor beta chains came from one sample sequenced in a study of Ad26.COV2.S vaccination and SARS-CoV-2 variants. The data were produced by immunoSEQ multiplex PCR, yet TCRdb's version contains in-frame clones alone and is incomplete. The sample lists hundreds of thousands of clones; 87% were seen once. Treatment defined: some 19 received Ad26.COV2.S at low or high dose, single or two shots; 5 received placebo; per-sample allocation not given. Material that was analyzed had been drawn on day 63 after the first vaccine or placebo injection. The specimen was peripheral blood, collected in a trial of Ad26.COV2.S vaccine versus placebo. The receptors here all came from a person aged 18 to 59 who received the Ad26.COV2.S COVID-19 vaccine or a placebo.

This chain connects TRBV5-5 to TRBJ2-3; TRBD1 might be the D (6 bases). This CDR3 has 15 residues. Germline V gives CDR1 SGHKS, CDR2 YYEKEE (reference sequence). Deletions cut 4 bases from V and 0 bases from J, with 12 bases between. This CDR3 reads CASSRDIPSTDTQYF. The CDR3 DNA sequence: TGTGCCAGCAGCCGGGACATCCCTAGCACAGATACGCAGTATTTT. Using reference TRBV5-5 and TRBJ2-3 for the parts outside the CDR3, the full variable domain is DAGVTQSPTHLIKTRGQQVTLRCSPISGHKSVSWYQQVLGQGPQFIFQYYEKEERGRGNFPDRFSARQFPNYSSELNVNALLLGDSALYLCASSRDIPSTDTQYFGPGTRLTVL.

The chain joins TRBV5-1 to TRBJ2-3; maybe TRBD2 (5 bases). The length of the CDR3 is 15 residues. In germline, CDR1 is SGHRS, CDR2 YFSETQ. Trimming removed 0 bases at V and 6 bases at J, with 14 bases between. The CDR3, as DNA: TGCGCCAGCAGCTTGGGGTTTAGCGCGGTGGATACGCAGTATTTT. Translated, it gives CASSLGFSAVDTQYF.

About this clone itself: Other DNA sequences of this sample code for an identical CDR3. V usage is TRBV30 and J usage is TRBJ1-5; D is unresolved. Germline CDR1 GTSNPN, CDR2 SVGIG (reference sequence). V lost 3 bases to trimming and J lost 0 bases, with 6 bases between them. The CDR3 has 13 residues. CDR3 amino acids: CAWSVYSNQPQHF. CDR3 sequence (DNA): TGTGCCTGGAGCGTTTATAGCAATCAGCCCCAGCATTTT.

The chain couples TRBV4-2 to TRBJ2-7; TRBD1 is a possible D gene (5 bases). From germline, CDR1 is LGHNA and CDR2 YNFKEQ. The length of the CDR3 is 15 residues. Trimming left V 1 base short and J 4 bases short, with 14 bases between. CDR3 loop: CASSQARLPGYEQYF. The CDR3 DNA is TGTGCCAGCAGCCAAGCTAGGCTACCAGGGTACGAGCAGTACTTC.

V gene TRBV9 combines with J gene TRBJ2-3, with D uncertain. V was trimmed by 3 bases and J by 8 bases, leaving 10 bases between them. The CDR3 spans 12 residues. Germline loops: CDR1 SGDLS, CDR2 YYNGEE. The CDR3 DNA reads TGTGCCAGCAGCGAACCCTCAGGTACGCAGTATTTT. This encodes CASSEPSGTQYF.

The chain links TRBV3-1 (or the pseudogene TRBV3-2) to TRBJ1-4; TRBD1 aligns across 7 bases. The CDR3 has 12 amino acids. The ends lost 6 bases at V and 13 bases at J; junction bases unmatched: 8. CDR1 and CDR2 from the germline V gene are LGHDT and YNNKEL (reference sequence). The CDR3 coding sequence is TGTGCCAGCAGTCCGACAGGGCTAGGACTGTTTTTT. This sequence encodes CASSPTGLGLFF.

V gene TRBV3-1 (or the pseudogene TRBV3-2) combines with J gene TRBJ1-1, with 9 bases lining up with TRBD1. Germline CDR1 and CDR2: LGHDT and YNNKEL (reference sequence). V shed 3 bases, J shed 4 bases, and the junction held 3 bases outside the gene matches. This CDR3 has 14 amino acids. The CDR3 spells CASSHGTGITEAFF. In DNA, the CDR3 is TGTGCCAGCAGCCACGGGACAGGGATCACTGAAGCTTTCTTT.

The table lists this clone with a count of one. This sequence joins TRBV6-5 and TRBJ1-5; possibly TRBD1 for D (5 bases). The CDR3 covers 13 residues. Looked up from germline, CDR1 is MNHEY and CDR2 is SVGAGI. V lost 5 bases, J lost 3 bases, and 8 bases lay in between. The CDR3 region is CASSQGLNQPQHF. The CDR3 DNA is TGTGCCAGCAGTCAGGGTCTCAATCAGCCCCAGCATTTT.